Given below is one T cell receptor (beta chain) in context. Its antigen is currently unknown. These data originate in a study of cytomegalovirus exposure and HLA in healthy donors. Study details: Drawn from HLA-typed donors, 80 million to 95 million unique TCRs were held in an early data release.

Regarding donors, all were healthy bone marrow donors. Study observations and caveats: Several top significant clusters appeared, in a later analysis, to be linked to common viral pathogens.

Primers: 60 Vbeta forward and 13 Jbeta reverse. As originally analysed: Among the unique TCR beta chains that a later analysis counted, about 81 million in all, roughly 11 million were shared. Profiling relied on immunoSEQ multiplex PCR, and the TCRdb table lists in-frame clones only, not all of them. V and J calls and clone size are given by that table; D and trimming were obtained from the DNA. The sample records some 130,000 clones, 75% to 85% being singletons. This CDR3 has 16 amino acids. Unmatched junction bases numbered 2, after V lost 0 bases and J lost 0 bases. CDR1 SGHRS and CDR2 YFSETQ come from the germline V gene.

The sequenced sample was PBMCs. The genes are TRBV5-1 and TRBJ2-3, with 9 bases lining up with TRBD2. The TCR was taken from a girl aged 2-9 years in good health and CMV-seronegative. The CDR3 reads CASSLGLAESTDTQYF. In DNA form, the CDR3 reads TGCGCCAGCAGCTTGGGACTAGCGGAGAGCACAGATACGCAGTATTTT.